This passage covers 3 T cell receptor beta chains from one sample sequenced in a study of identical twins. A single record per CDR3 protein comes from TCRdb applying MiXCR to the 5' RACE reads. The table shows around 680,000 distinct CDR3 sequences, with 8.6% occurring only once. This sample also belongs to another study, concerning yellow fever vaccine responses in identical twins.

The sample consisted of PBMCs. The receptors stem from a woman younger than 30 in good health.

This clonotype has more than one count but fewer than ten. The chain links TRBV6-2 or TRBV6-3 to TRBJ2-1, with TRBD1 as a possible D gene (6 bases). The CDR3 loop spans 15 amino acids. The V gene lost 6 bases and the J gene lost 7 bases, with 19 bases spanning the gap. CDR1 and CDR2 (germline): MNHEY, SVGEGT. The CDR3 spells CASSRWVKGENEQFF. CDR3 sequence (DNA): TGTGCCAGCAGCCGATGGGTGAAGGGGGAAAATGAGCAGTTCTTC.

This clonotype occurred a few times. The genes are TRBV7-9 and TRBJ2-1, with TRBD2 identical over 15 bases. The germline V gene has CDR1 SEHNR and CDR2 FQNEAQ (reference sequence). V shed 5 bases, J shed 8 bases, and the junction held 10 bases outside the gene matches. This CDR3 comprises 17 residues. The CDR3 sequence: CASSPGLAGGPWDEQFF. In DNA, the CDR3 is TGTGCCAGCAGCCCAGGACTAGCGGGAGGGCCGTGGGATGAGCAGTTCTTC.

This clonotype was seen repeatedly, ten times or more. This chain connects TRBV15 to TRBJ2-3; TRBD1 matches at 9 bases. The CDR3 extends over 16 amino acids. Trimming took 3 bases from V and 4 from J; bases not matched to a gene: 8. From germline, CDR1 is LNHNV and CDR2 YYDKDF (reference sequence). This chain's CDR3 is CATSREVGQGADTQYF. The CDR3 nucleotides are TGTGCCACCAGCAGGGAGGTGGGACAGGGCGCAGATACGCAGTATTTT.